Described below is a single TCR beta chain sequence and its context. The data belong to a study of blood T cell repertoires in COVID-19. Study in general: Acute-phase and convalescent COVID-19 samples originated in the United States, Italy and Spain. Sample material is recorded as cDNA or gDNA derived from T cells, B-cell-depleted T cells, or PBMCs.

The CDR3 is 15 amino acids. In germline, CDR1 is LGHNA, CDR2 YSLEER. With 0 bases removed from V and 11 bases from J, the gap between germline ends came to 17 bases. How the authors handled the data: Amplifying reference gene primers gave estimates of nucleated cell counts. The protocol was immunoSEQ multiplex PCR, while the TCRdb copy is restricted to in-frame clones and leaves out a portion. The V and J calls and clone size come from that table; D and trimming were worked out from the DNA. The sample has a few hundred thousand clones, around 90% seen once. The chain carries TRBV4-3 and TRBJ1-5, with D maybe TRBD1 (5 bases). The receptor's source is a woman aged 45-65 years who had recovered from COVID-19. The sample taken for sequencing was peripheral blood. The CDR3 reads CASSQDRVTGRAQHF. Here the CDR3 DNA reads TGCGCCAGCAGCCAAGATCGGGTCACAGGCCGGGCCCAGCATTTT.